Listed here are 17 T cell receptor beta chains from one sample, sequenced in a study of response to subunit inactivated influenza vaccine. TCRdb called the RT-PCR reads again in MiXCR, with one record for every CDR3 protein. The sample contains about 180,000 distinct CDR3 sequences, approximately 9.2% of which appear only once. The sequences come from non-naive T cells sorted from PBMCs, collected on the day of vaccination. These receptors were taken from a man in his forties or fifties who received an inactivated influenza vaccine.

In its sample, this clonotype was seen many times. The chain carries TRBV6-2 or TRBV6-3 and TRBJ1-1, with D maybe TRBD1 (6 bases). Germline CDR1 reads MNHEY; CDR2 reads SVGEGT. The ends were cut back, 6 bases at V and 5 bases at J, with 7 bases in the middle. The CDR3 covers 11 residues. The DNA of the CDR3 is TGTGCCAGCAGGCAGGGGACTGAAGCTTTCTTT. It is translated as CASRQGTEAFF.

This chain joins TRBV6-2 or TRBV6-3 and TRBJ2-5; 12 bases line up with TRBD2. The germline V gene encodes CDR1 MNHEY and CDR2 SVGEGT. This CDR3 comprises 17 residues. V gave up 6 bases and J gave up 5 bases; unmatched junction bases: 13. The CDR3 DNA sequence: TGTGCCAGCAGCCGTGGTTCGACTAGCGGGAGATTGGAGACCCAGTACTTC. Amino acids: CASSRGSTSGRLETQYF.

This sequence joins TRBV20-1 and TRBJ2-7; D is unresolved. Trimming removed 0 bases from V and 5 bases from J, with 11 bases in between. From germline, CDR1 is DFQATT and CDR2 SNEGSKA (reference sequence). The CDR3 extends over 13 amino acids. The CDR3 loop is CSARDSRIHEQYF. In nucleotides, the CDR3 is TGCAGTGCTAGAGATTCCAGAATTCACGAGCAGTACTTC.

This clonotype was observed a handful of times. This chain connects TRBV11-2 to TRBJ2-3; D is uncertain. Between the trimmed V and J ends, which lost 7 bases and 4 bases, there was a span of 12 bases. This CDR3 spans 13 amino acids. CDR1 and CDR2 (germline): SGHAT, FQNNGV. The CDR3 loop is CASTQSGPDTQYF. The DNA of the CDR3 is TGTGCCAGCACCCAATCCGGCCCAGATACGCAGTATTTT.

This clonotype came up a few times. The chain recombines TRBV7-9 with TRBJ2-7, with TRBD2 identical over 7 bases. The CDR3 totals 16 residues. Germline V lookup: CDR1 SEHNR, CDR2 FQNEAQ (reference sequence). The trim removed 1 base at V and 0 bases at J, leaving 6 bases unmatched. The CDR3 sequence is CASSLDWGGSSYEQYF. The CDR3 DNA sequence: TGTGCCAGCAGCTTAGATTGGGGGGGGAGCTCCTACGAGCAGTACTTC.

The table lists this clonotype with many counts. The CDR3 spells CSVVKGQGDYEQYF. In nucleotides, the CDR3 is TGCAGCGTTGTAAAAGGACAGGGGGACTACGAGCAGTACTTC. The rearrangement joins TRBV29-1 to TRBJ2-7, with TRBD1 identical over 10 bases. J gave up 3 bases and V 4 bases, and 6 bases lay outside the gene matches. CDR3 length: 14 residues. Germline CDR1 and CDR2: SQVTM and ANQGSEA.

This clonotype has only a few counts. V gene TRBV28 combines with J gene TRBJ2-5; 11 bases are shared with TRBD2. There are 15 residues in the CDR3. V trimming: 6 bases; J trimming: 9 bases; junction bases outside the gene matches: 12. From germline, CDR1 is MDHEN and CDR2 SYDVKM. The chain's CDR3 is CASSDSGRADLAQYF. CDR3 in DNA: TGTGCCAGCAGCGATAGCGGGAGGGCGGACTTGGCCCAGTACTTC.

This clonotype has a handful of counts. The chain recombines TRBV10-3 with TRBJ2-7; D is unresolved. Trimming left V 8 bases short and J 1 base short, with 6 bases between. Germline V gene sequence: CDR1 ENHRY, CDR2 SYGVKD. The length of the CDR3 is 11 residues. This chain's CDR3 is CAIGDSYEQYF. CDR3 nucleotides: TGTGCCATCGGGGATTCCTACGAGCAGTACTTC.

The chain joins TRBV5-1 to TRBJ1-1; D is unclear. This CDR3 has 13 residues. V lost 4 bases, J lost 2 bases, and 9 bases lay in between. Per the germline V gene, CDR1 is SGHRS and CDR2 is YFSETQ. The CDR3 region is CASSHNTNTEAFF. DNA of the CDR3: TGCGCCAGCAGCCATAACACTAACACTGAAGCTTTCTTT.

This clonotype was seen more than once but under ten times. The chain employs TRBV4-3 and TRBJ1-1; a weak D match, TRBD1 (5 bases). The CDR3 has 17 residues. The V gene lost 4 bases and the J gene lost 0 bases, with 18 bases spanning the gap. Germline lookup yields CDR1 LGHNA and CDR2 YSLEER. The CDR3 loop reads CASSPMGDLKMNTEAFF. In DNA form, the CDR3 reads TGCGCCAGCAGCCCAATGGGGGACCTTAAAATGAACACTGAAGCTTTCTTT.

Note on this clonotype: An end of the junction differs from the germline gene, which may be a read error. The CDR3 loop reads CARSPGLLSNQPQHF. In nucleotides, the CDR3 is TGTGCCAGGAGCCCCGGGCTCCTCAGCAATCAGCCCCAGCATTTT. The genes are TRBV4-2 and TRBJ1-5; D remains unclear. The CDR3 length is 15 residues. Germline V CDR1 and CDR2: LGHNA, YNFKEQ.

This clonotype came up many times. V gene TRBV4-2 combines with J gene TRBJ2-3; the match to TRBD2 covers 9 bases. The CDR3 covers 21 residues. CDR1 is LGHNA, CDR2 YNFKEQ, per germline. With V trimmed by 0 bases and J by 0 bases, 16 bases remained unmatched. CDR3 coding DNA: TGTGCCAGCAGCCAAGATCAGTGGAAAGCGGGAGGACCCATTAGCACAGATACGCAGTATTTT. The encoded protein is CASSQDQWKAGGPISTDTQYF.

In its sample, this clonotype was seen many times. V usage is TRBV24-1 and J usage is TRBJ2-1; 10 positions agree with TRBD2. The ends lost 5 bases at V and 5 bases at J; junction bases unmatched: 5. The CDR3 sequence is 15 residues long. Germline V gene lookup returns CDR1 KGHDR and CDR2 SFDVKD. CDR3: CATSARLAGDNEQFF. Here the CDR3 DNA reads TGTGCCACCAGTGCCCGCCTAGCGGGGGACAATGAGCAGTTCTTC.

This clonotype was counted many times. This chain links TRBV7-8 with TRBJ1-4; no clear D. The V gene's germline CDR1 is SGHVS and CDR2 FQNEAQ. Trimming pared 1 base from V and 8 bases from J, leaving 5 bases between. The CDR3 is made up of 12 amino acids. CDR3 DNA sequence: TGTGCCAGCAGCTTAGGAGGGGAAAAACTGTTTTTT. It translates to CASSLGGEKLFF.

The gene calls are TRBV28 and TRBJ2-5; unclear D gene. The germline V gene encodes CDR1 MDHEN and CDR2 SYDVKM. The CDR3 extends over 12 amino acids. V lost 8 bases, J lost 5 bases, and 12 bases lay in between. The CDR3 is CASAVSRETQYF. The CDR3 DNA reads TGTGCCAGCGCGGTTAGTAGGGAGACCCAGTACTTC.

This clonotype turned up a few times. The chain employs TRBV4-1 and TRBJ2-7; 8 nucleotides agree with TRBD1. Germline V gene sequence: CDR1 MGHRA, CDR2 YSYEKL. The CDR3 has 16 amino acids. J was trimmed by 3 bases and V by 0 bases; bases with no gene match: 7. Written as DNA, the CDR3 is TGCGCCAGCAGCCAAGATCAGGTAGGACAGGGCTACGAGCAGTACTTC. Amino acid sequence: CASSQDQVGQGYEQYF.

At least ten counts were recorded for this clonotype. The chain carries TRBV12-3 or TRBV12-4 and TRBJ1-3; D unresolved. The CDR3 sequence is 13 residues long. The ends were cut back, 6 bases at V and 2 bases at J, with 8 bases in the middle. The CDR3, as DNA: TGTGCCAGCAGACCCAGAACTGGAAACACCATATATTTT. Its protein is CASRPRTGNTIYF.